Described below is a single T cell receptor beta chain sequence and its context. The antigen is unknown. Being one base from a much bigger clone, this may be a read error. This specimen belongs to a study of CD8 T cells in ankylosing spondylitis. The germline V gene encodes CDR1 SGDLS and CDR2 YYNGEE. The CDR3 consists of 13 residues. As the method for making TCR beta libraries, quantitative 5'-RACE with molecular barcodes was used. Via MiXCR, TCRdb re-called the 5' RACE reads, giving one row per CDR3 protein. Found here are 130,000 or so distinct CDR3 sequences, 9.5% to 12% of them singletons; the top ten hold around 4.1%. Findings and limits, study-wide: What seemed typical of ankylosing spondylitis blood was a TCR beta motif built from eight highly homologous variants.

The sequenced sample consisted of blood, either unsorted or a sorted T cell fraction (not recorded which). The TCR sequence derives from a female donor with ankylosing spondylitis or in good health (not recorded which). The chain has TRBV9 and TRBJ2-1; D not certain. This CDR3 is CANSVGSYNEQFF. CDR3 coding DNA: TGTGCCAACAGCGTAGGGTCCTACAATGAGCAGTTCTTC. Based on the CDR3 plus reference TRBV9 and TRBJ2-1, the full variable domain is DSGVTQTPKHLITATGQRVTLRCSPRSGDLSVYWYQQSLDQGLQFLIQYYNGEERAKGNILERFSAQQFPDLHSELNLSSLELGDSALYFCANSVGSYNEQFFGPGTRLTVL.